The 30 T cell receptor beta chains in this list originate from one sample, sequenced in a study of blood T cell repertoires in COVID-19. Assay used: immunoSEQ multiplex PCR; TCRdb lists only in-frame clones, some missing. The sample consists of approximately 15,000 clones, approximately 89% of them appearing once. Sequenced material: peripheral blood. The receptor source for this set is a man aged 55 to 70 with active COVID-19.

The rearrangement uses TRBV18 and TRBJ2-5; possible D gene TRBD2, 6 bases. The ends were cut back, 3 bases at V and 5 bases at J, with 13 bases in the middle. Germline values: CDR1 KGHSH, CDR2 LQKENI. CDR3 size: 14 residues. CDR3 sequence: CASSPTGEWETQYF. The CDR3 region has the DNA TGTGCCAGCTCACCTACGGGGGAATGGGAGACCCAGTACTTC.

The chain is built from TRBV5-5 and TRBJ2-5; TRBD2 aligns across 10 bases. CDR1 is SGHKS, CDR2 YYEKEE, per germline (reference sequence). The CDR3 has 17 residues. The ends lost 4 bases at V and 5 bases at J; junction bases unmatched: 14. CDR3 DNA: TGTGCCAGCAGCGGGGGAGGGACTAGCGCTGGCTGGGAGACCCAGTACTTC. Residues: CASSGGGTSAGWETQYF.

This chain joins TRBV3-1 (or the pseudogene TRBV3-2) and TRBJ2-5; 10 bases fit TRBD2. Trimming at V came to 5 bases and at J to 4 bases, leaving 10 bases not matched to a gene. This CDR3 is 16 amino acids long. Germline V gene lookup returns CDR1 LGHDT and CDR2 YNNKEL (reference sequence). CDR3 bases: TGTGCCAGCAGCGCAAGAGCGGGGGGGCGGGGAGAGACCCAGTACTTC. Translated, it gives CASSARAGGRGETQYF.

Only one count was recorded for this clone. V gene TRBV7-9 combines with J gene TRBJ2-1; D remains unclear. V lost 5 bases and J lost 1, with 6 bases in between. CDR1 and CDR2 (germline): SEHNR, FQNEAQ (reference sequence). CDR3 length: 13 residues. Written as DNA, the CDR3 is TGTGCCAGCAGCCCCCGGTCCTACAATGAGCAGTTCTTC. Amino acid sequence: CASSPRSYNEQFF.

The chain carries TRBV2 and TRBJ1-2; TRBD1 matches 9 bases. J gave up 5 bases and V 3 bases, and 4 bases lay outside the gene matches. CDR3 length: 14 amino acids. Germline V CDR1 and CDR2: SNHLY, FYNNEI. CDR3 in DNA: TGTGCCAGCAGTGAGGGGACAGGGTTGTATGGCTACACCTTC. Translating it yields CASSEGTGLYGYTF.

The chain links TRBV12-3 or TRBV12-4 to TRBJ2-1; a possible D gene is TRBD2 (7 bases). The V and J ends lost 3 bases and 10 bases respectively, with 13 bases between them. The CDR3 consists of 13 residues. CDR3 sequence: CASSLGGPLEQFF. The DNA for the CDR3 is TGTGCCAGCAGTTTGGGGGGGCCGCTCGAGCAGTTCTTC.

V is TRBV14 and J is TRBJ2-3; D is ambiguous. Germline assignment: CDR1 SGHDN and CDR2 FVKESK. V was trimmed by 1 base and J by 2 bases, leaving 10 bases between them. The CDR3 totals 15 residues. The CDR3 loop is CASSQGVVNTDTQYF. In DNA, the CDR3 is TGTGCCAGCAGCCAAGGCGTTGTCAACACAGATACGCAGTATTTT.

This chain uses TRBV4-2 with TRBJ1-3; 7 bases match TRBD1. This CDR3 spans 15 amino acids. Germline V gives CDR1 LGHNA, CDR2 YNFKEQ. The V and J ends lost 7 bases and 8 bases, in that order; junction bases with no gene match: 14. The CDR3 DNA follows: TGTGCCAGCACCCCGACGATGACAGGGAAAGACACCATATATTTT. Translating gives CASTPTMTGKDTIYF.

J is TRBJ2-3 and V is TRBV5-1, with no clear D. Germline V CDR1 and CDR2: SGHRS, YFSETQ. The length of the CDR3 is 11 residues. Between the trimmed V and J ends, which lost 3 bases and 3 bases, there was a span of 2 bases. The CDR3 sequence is CASSSTDTQYF. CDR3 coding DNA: TGCGCCAGCAGCTCGACAGATACGCAGTATTTT. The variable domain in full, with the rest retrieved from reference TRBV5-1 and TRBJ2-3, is KAGVTQTPRYLIKTRGQQVTLSCSPISGHRSVSWYQQTPGQGLQFLFEYFSETQRNKGNFPGRFSGRQFSNSRSEMNVSTLELGDSALYLCASSSTDTQYFGPGTRLTVL.

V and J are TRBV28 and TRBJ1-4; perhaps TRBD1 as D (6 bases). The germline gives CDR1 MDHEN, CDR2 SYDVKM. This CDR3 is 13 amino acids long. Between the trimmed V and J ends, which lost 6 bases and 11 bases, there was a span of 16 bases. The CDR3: CASRPDSREKLFF. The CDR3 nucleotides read TGTGCCAGCAGACCGGACAGCCGAGAGAAACTGTTTTTT. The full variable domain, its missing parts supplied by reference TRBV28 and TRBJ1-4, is DVKVTQSSRYLVKRTGEKVFLECVQDMDHENMFWYRQDPGLGLRLIYFSYDVKMKEKGDIPEGYSVSREKKERFSLILESASTNQTSMYLCASRPDSREKLFFGSGTQLSVL.

As DNA, the CDR3 is TGTGCCAGCAGCTTGGGTCCGGCAGCGTATGGCTACACCTTC. It is translated as CASSLGPAAYGYTF. The chain combines TRBV5-6 with TRBJ1-2; no firm D call. With 0 bases removed from V and 5 bases from J, the gap between germline ends came to 11 bases. Germline values: CDR1 SGHDT, CDR2 YYEEEE. This CDR3 has 14 residues.

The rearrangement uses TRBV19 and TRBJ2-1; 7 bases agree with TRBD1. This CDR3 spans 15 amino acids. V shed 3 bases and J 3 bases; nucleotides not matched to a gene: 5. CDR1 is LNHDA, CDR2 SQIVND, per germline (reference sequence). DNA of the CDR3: TGTGCCAGTAGTATCTCGACAGGGCACTACAATGAGCAGTTCTTC. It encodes CASSISTGHYNEQFF.

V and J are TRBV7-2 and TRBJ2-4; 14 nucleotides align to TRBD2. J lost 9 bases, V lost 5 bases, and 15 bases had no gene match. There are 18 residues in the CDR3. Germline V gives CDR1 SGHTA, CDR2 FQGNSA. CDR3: CASSLPGLAGARGTIQYF. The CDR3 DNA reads TGTGCCAGCAGCCTGCCGGGACTAGCGGGGGCTAGGGGCACCATTCAGTACTTC.

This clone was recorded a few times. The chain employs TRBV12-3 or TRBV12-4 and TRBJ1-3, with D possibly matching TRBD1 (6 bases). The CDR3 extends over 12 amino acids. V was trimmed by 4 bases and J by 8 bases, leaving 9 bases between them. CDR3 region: CASSSHRDTIYF. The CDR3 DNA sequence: TGTGCCAGCAGTTCGCACAGGGACACCATATATTTT.

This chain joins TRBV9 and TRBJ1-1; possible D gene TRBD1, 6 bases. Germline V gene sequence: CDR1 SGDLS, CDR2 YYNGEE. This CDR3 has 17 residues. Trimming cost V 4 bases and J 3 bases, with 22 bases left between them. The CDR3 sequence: CASSFLPGGREDTEAFF. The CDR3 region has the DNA TGTGCCAGCAGCTTCCTCCCGGGGGGCAGGGAGGACACTGAAGCTTTCTTT.

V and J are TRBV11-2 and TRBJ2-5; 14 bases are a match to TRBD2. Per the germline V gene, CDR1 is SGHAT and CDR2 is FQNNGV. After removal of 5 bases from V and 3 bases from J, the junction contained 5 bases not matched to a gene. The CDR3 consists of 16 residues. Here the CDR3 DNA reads TGTGCCAGCAGCGCGACTAGCGGGGGGGTTAAAGAGACCCAGTACTTC. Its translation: CASSATSGGVKETQYF.

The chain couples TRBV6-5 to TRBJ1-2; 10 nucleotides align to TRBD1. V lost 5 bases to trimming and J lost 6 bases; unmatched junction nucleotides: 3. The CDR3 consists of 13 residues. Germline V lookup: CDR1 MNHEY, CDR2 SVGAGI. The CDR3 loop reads CASSRTGGDGYTF. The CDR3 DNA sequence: TGTGCCAGCAGTCGGACAGGGGGAGATGGCTACACCTTC.

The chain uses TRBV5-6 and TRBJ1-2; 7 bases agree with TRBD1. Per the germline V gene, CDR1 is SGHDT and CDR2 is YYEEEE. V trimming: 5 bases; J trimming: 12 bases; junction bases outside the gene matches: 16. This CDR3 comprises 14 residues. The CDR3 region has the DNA TGTGCCAGCAGGGCCGGGACAGCCGGCTTTGGGGACACCTTC. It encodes CASRAGTAGFGDTF. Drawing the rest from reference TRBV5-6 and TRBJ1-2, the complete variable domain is DAGVTQSPTHLIKTRGQQVTLRCSPKSGHDTVSWYQQALGQGPQFIFQYYEEEERQRGNFPDRFSGHQFPNYSSELNVNALLLGDSALYLCASRAGTAGFGDTFGSGTRLTVV.

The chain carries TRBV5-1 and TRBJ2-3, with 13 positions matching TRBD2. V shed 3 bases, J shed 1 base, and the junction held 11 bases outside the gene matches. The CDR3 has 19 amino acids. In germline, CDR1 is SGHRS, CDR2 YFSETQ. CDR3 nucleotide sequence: TGCGCCAGCAGCTCCTCTAGGACTAGCGGGGGTCCACGCACAGATACGCAGTATTTT. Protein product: CASSSSRTSGGPRTDTQYF.

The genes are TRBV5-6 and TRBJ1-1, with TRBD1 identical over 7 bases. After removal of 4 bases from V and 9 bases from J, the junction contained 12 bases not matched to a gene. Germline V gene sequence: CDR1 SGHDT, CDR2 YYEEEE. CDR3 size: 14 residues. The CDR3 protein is CASSLNPGTVKAFF. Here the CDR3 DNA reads TGTGCCAGCAGCCTTAATCCCGGGACAGTAAAAGCTTTCTTT.

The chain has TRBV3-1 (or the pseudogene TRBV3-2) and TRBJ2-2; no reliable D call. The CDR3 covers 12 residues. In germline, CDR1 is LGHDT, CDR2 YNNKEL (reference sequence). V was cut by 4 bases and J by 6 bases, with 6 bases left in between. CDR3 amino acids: CASSLRAGELFF. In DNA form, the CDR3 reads TGTGCCAGCAGCCTTCGCGCCGGGGAGCTGTTTTTT.

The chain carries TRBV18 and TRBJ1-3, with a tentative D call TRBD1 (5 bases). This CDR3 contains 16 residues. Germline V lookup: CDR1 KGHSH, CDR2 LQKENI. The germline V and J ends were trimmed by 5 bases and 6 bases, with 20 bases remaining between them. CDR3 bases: TGTGCCAGCTCATCAGAAGGGGTTGACAGACTAAACACCATATATTTT. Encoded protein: CASSSEGVDRLNTIYF.

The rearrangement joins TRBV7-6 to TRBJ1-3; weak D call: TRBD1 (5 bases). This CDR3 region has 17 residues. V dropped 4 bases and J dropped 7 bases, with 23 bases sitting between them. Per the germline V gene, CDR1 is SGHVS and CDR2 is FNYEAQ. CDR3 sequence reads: CASSSRGIGDPSNTIYF. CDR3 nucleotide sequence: TGTGCCAGCAGCTCAAGGGGTATTGGGGATCCCTCGAACACCATATATTTT.

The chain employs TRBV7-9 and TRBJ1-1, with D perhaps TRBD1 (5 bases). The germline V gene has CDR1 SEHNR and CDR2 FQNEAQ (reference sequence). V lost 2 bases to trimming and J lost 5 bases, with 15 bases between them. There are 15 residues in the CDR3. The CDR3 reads CASSLQGGIRTEAFF. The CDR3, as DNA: TGTGCCAGCAGCTTACAGGGAGGAATTAGAACTGAAGCTTTCTTT. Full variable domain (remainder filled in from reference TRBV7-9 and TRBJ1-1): DTGVSQNPRHKITKRGQNVTFRCDPISEHNRLYWYRQTLGQGPEFLTYFQNEAQLEKSRLLSDRFSAERPKGSFSTLEIQRTEQGDSAMYLCASSLQGGIRTEAFFGQGTRLTVV.

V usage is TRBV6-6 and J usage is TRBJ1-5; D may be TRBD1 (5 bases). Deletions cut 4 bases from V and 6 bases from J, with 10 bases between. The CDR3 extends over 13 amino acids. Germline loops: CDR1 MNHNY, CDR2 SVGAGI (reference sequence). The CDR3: CASSSGYGQPQHF. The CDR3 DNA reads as TGTGCCAGCAGTTCAGGGTACGGTCAGCCCCAGCATTTT.

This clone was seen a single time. CDR3 DNA sequence: TGTGCCAGCAGACCGCGACAGAATCCAACCTACGAGCAGTACTTC. Protein sequence: CASRPRQNPTYEQYF. This chain joins TRBV6-5 and TRBJ2-7; possible D gene TRBD1, 5 bases. This CDR3 contains 15 residues. Germline V gene lookup returns CDR1 MNHEY and CDR2 SVGAGI. V lost 6 bases and J 2 bases, leaving 17 bases between the germline ends.

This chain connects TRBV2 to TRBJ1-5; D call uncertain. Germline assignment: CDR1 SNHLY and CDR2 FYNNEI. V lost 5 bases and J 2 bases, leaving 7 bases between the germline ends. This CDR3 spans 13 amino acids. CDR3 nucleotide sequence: TGTGCCAGCAGTCGCGGGGGCAATCAGCCCCAGCATTTT. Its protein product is CASSRGGNQPQHF.

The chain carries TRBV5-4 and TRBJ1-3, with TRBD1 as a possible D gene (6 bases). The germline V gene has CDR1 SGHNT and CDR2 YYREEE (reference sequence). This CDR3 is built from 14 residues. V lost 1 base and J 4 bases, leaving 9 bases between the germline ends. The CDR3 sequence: CASSLTGTGNTIYF. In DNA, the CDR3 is TGTGCCAGCAGCTTGACAGGGACCGGAAACACCATATATTTT.

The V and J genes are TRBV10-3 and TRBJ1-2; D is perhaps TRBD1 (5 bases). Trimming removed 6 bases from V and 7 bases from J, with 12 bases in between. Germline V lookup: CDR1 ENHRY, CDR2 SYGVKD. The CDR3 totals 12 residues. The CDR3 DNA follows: TGTGCCATCAGCCTGGGACTCTCTGGCTACACCTTC. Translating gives CAISLGLSGYTF.

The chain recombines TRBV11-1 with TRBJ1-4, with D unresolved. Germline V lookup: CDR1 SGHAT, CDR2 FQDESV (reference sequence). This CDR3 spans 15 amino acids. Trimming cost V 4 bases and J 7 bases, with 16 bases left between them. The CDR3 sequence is CASSSTVGSSEKLFF. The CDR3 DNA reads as TGTGCCAGCAGCTCCACAGTGGGCTCGAGTGAAAAACTGTTTTTT. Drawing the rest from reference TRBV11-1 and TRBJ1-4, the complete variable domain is EAEVAQSPRYKITEKSQAVAFWCDPISGHATLYWYRQILGQGPELLVQFQDESVVDDSQLPKDRFSAERLKGVDSTLKIQPAELGDSAMYLCASSSTVGSSEKLFFGSGTQLSVL.